Described below is a single T cell receptor beta chain sequence and its context. No cognate antigen has been identified for it. Nothing much larger sits one base from this clone, and base qualities are not available. Libraries were built with the immunoSEQ multiplex PCR assay. DNA from the cultured, isolated CD4+ T cells was subjected to TCR beta CDR3 sequencing. For the original study's pipeline: Non-productive TCR sequences were removed and reads were trimmed to the CDR3 region, keeping CDR3s of at least 7 amino acids. Antigen-specific clonotypes were identified using the MANAFEST web app by comparison of expansion in peptide wells against reference cultures. Positive clones required FDR<0.05 expansion versus reference and all other wells, odds ratio above 5, and frequency above 0.1% in two replicate wells. A clonotype was called cross-reactive if it was significantly expanded both in SARS-CoV-2 spike wells and in at least one common cold coronavirus spike condition. CDR3 similarity was assessed by Levenshtein distance using the stringdist R package, and unrooted trees were constructed with ape in R 3.6.1. TCRdb took this table from immuneACCESS and kept in-frame rearrangements with V and J called. Such tables lack part of the clones; where checked against another copy, unresolved V genes explain under half of the gap, and the rest is unexplained. The V and J calls and clone size were taken over from that table, and D and trimming were inferred from the DNA. The sample table contains 60,000 to 85,000 clones; only one count was recorded for around two thirds of them. About 1.6% of the sample belongs to the ten largest clones.

This entry belongs to a study of vaccination effects on CD4 cells after COVID-19 (dated by TCRdb to 2022 to 2024). Regarding the research as a whole: Post-vaccine samples across the study were collected a median of 72 days after the second dose, with a range of 14 to 241. SARS-CoV-2 spike-specific CD4+ TCR repertoires were compared before and after mRNA vaccination in COVID-19 convalescent patients and in infection-naive vaccine recipients. Altogether, over 9 COVID-19 convalescent patients and a few SARS-CoV-2-naive healthy vaccine recipients made up the full study. Cultures from other donors in the study were sequenced using the Oncomine TCR Beta short-read assay on an Illumina iSeq 100. Findings and caveats that apply to the study as a whole: At late post-vaccination timepoints, both infection-induced and vaccine-induced clones showed marked clonal contraction, consistent with waning T cell responses. Among healthy vaccine recipients, nearly all vaccine-induced clones were SARS-CoV-2 mono-reactive, and just 1 of 255 was cross-reactive with common cold coronaviruses. The study was limited by a small number of convalescent patients, and early post-infection timepoints were lacking.

In the ViraFEST assay, PBMC were stimulated with viral peptide pools, and TCR sequencing was then used to find antigen-specific CD4+ T cell clonotypes based on their expansion. After about 10 days of culture, CD4+ T cells were isolated with the EasySep CD4+ T cell isolation kit. Two doses of either the BNT162b2 or the mRNA-1273 mRNA SARS-CoV-2 vaccine were administered to participants. None of the healthy vaccine recipients had a prior SARS-CoV-2 infection, which was confirmed by nucleocapsid antibody tests that came back negative both before and after vaccination. Each well held over 1.5 million PBMC cultured in IMDM containing approximately 5.2% human AB serum, 8 to 10 IU/ml IL-2 and gentamicin, along with roughly 10 ug/ml peptides. Half of the culture medium was replaced with fresh IL-2-containing medium on days 3 and 7. Each peptide stimulation condition was cultured in triplicate wells unless otherwise noted. PBMC were separated from whole blood using Ficoll-Paque Plus gradient centrifugation and were then either cryopreserved at -140C or used fresh. The spike proteins of SARS-CoV-2 and of the common cold coronaviruses HCoV-NL63, HCoV-OC43 and HCoV-229E were spanned by overlapping peptide pools. Genomic DNA was extracted from cultured CD4+ T cells with the QIAamp micro DNA kit.

The CDR3 numbers 15 residues from cysteine through phenylalanine. The sequence is cut down to CDR3 DNA, 45 bases in frame from base 1. The germline V gene provides CDR1 SQVTM and CDR2 ANQGSEA. The junction shows trimming of 6 bases on V and 0 bases on J, plus 17 bases between the germline ends. This TCR derives from a human donor who received a COVID-19 vaccine. Material: CD4+ T cells from PBMCs cultured with HCoV-229E spike peptides, obtained after COVID-19 vaccination. What the cell subset or site label conveys for this sample: HCoV-229E spike overlapping peptide pool stimulation. This receptor chain uses TRBV29-1 and TRBJ1-1; perhaps TRBD1 is the D gene, with 5 bases matching. The CDR3 reads CSVAMGRNMNTEAFF. The nucleotide sequence is TGCAGCGTCGCGATGGGACGGAACATGAACACTGAAGCTTTCTTT.